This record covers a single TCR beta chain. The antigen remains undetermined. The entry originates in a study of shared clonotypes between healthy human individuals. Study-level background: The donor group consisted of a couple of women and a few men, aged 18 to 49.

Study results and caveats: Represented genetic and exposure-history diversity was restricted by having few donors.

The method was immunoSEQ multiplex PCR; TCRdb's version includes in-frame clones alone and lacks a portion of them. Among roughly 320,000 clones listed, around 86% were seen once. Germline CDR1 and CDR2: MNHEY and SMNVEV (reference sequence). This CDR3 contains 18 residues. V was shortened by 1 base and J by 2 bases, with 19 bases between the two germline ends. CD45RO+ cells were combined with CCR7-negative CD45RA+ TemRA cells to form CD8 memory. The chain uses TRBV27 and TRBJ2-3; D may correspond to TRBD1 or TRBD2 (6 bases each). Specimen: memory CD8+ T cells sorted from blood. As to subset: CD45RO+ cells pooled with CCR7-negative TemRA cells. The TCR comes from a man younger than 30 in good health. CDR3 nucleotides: TGTGCCAGCAGTTTATTGTCTCATCGGGGGCCCTCCACAGATACGCAGTATTTT. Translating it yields CASSLLSHRGPSTDTQYF.